One sample yielded the 29 T cell receptor beta chains listed below, sequenced in a study of T-cell memory formation after mild COVID-19. TCRdb used MiXCR to reprocess the 5' RACE reads, holding one entry per CDR3 protein. The repertoire has 210,000 or so distinct CDR3 sequences, 27% of them found once; the top ten carry more than 9.5%. The source material was PBMCs or a T cell subset sorted from them (not recorded which). These receptors were collected from an adult woman who had mild COVID-19 (a few samples of this study predate the infection). Cell type and time point are not known.

The chain couples TRBV4-1 to TRBJ2-2; 14 bases match TRBD2. J gave up 4 bases and V 2 bases, and 18 bases lay outside the gene matches. Germline V CDR1 and CDR2: MGHRA, YSYEKL. The CDR3 sequence is 22 residues long. In DNA form, the CDR3 reads TGCGCCAGCAGCCAACCAAACCTCGGACTAGCGGGAGGAAGAGTAGGCACCGGGGAGCTGTTTTTT. This gives the protein CASSQPNLGLAGGRVGTGELFF.

The CDR3 DNA reads as TGTGCCAGCAGCCCCAGGGTTTCTGGGGCCAACGTCCTGACTTTC. This sequence encodes CASSPRVSGANVLTF. V and J are TRBV2 and TRBJ2-6; tentative D call: TRBD1 (5 bases). In germline, CDR1 is SNHLY, CDR2 FYNNEI. The CDR3 loop spans 15 amino acids. The germline V and J ends were trimmed by 6 bases and 1 base, with 10 bases remaining between them.

The chain joins TRBV4-3 to TRBJ2-1; no clear D gene. The length of the CDR3 is 16 residues. Trimming shortened V by 1 base and J by 2 bases, and 12 bases separated the two germline ends. Germline V gene sequence: CDR1 LGHNA, CDR2 YSLEER. In DNA, the CDR3 is TGCGCCAGCAGCCAAGGGACGAAAGGGACCTACAATGAGCAGTTCTTC. This codes for CASSQGTKGTYNEQFF.

The rearrangement links TRBV2 to TRBJ2-4, with D possibly being TRBD2 (5 bases). The germline V gene encodes CDR1 SNHLY and CDR2 FYNNEI. The CDR3 is 12 amino acids. CDR3 DNA: TGTGCTTTAGGCAGCGGTGAAAACATTCAGTACTTC. Protein: CALGSGENIQYF.

The chain couples TRBV20-1 to TRBJ1-1, with TRBD1 as a possible D gene (5 bases). Trimming removed 0 bases at V and 11 bases at J, with 16 bases between. The germline gives CDR1 DFQATT, CDR2 SNEGSKA (reference sequence). The CDR3 totals 13 residues. As DNA, the CDR3 is TGCAGTGCTAGAGATCCAGGGAATAGGCTGGCTTTCTTT. It encodes CSARDPGNRLAFF.

This clonotype has a handful of counts. V is TRBV20-1 and J is TRBJ2-3; 15 bases are a match to TRBD2. CDR3 length: 14 residues. Unmatched junction bases numbered 6, after V lost 8 bases and J lost 6 bases. Germline V gene sequence: CDR1 DFQATT, CDR2 SNEGSKA (reference sequence). The CDR3 spells CSMWTSGGADTQYF. Here the CDR3 DNA reads TGCAGTATGTGGACTAGCGGGGGGGCGGATACGCAGTATTTT.

This clonotype appeared a few times. V gene TRBV11-2 combines with J gene TRBJ1-3, with 9 positions matching TRBD1. V lost 2 bases to trimming and J lost 2 bases; unmatched junction nucleotides: 7. The CDR3 has 17 amino acids. Germline V gene sequence: CDR1 SGHAT, CDR2 FQNNGV. CDR3 in DNA: TGTGCCAGCAGCTTATCCGGGACAGGGAGCACTGGAAACACCATATATTTT. Translating gives CASSLSGTGSTGNTIYF. Full variable domain (outside the CDR3, taken from reference TRBV11-2 and TRBJ1-3): EAGVAQSPRYKIIEKRQSVAFWCNPISGHATLYWYQQILGQGPKLLIQFQNNGVVDDSQLPKDRFSAERLKGVDSTLKIQPAKLEDSAVYLCASSLSGTGSTGNTIYFGEGSWLTVV.

This rearrangement joins TRBV11-3 to TRBJ1-1; 11 nucleotides line up with TRBD1. The germline CDR1 and CDR2 sequences are SGHNT and YENEEA. This CDR3 is 15 amino acids long. The trim removed 5 bases at V and 3 bases at J, leaving 5 bases unmatched. The CDR3: CASSPPGQGDTEAFF. In DNA form, the CDR3 reads TGTGCCAGCAGCCCTCCGGGACAGGGGGACACTGAAGCTTTCTTT.

The rearrangement uses TRBV5-1 and TRBJ1-6; D call uncertain. The V gene lost 4 bases and the J gene lost 6 bases, with 8 bases spanning the gap. This CDR3 is built from 13 residues. Germline CDR1 reads SGHRS; CDR2 reads YFSETQ. The CDR3 reads CASSLSINSPLHF. CDR3 coding DNA: TGCGCCAGCAGCCTTTCCATTAATTCACCCCTCCACTTT.

V usage is TRBV24-1 and J usage is TRBJ2-3; 10 bases map to TRBD1. J lost 8 bases, V lost 3 bases, and 10 bases had no gene match. This CDR3 is built from 16 residues. The germline CDR1 and CDR2 sequences are KGHDR and SFDVKD. CDR3 region: CATSDAGQGMRGTQYF. In nucleotides, the CDR3 is TGTGCCACCAGTGATGCGGGACAGGGGATGCGAGGTACGCAGTATTTT.

The chain joins TRBV10-3 to TRBJ2-1, with unresolved D. The CDR3 extends over 11 amino acids. Germline lookup yields CDR1 ENHRY and CDR2 SYGVKD. Deletions cut 6 bases from V and 8 bases from J, with 8 bases between. The CDR3 spells CAISQRDEQFF. The CDR3 DNA reads as TGTGCCATCAGCCAAAGGGATGAGCAGTTCTTC.

V gene TRBV7-9 combines with J gene TRBJ1-4, with unresolved D. Germline V gives CDR1 SEHNR, CDR2 FQNEAQ (reference sequence). Trimming cost V 4 bases and J 12 bases, with 12 bases left between them. The CDR3 sequence is 12 residues long. The DNA for the CDR3 is TGTGCCAGCAGCTCGTCCCGTAGGGAACTGTTTTTT. This codes for CASSSSRRELFF.

This clonotype was counted only a few times. This rearrangement joins TRBV20-1 to TRBJ2-1; the match to TRBD2 covers 9 bases. The CDR3 has 14 amino acids. The germline V gene encodes CDR1 DFQATT and CDR2 SNEGSKA (reference sequence). The V segment lost 4 bases and the J segment 6 bases; nucleotides outside the gene matches: 7. The CDR3 nucleotides read TGCAGTGCTACGGGACTAGCCACCGCCAATGAGCAGTTCTTC. This sequence encodes CSATGLATANEQFF.

J is TRBJ2-3 and V is TRBV5-1; TRBD1 aligns across 8 bases. Per germline, CDR1 SGHRS and CDR2 YFSETQ. The CDR3 length is 15 residues. The J segment lost 1 base and the V segment lost 4 bases, leaving 5 bases of the junction unmatched. CDR3 DNA sequence: TGCGCCAGCAGCCAGGGGGGACAGGGCACAGATACGCAGTATTTT. Translating gives CASSQGGQGTDTQYF.

The genes are TRBV30 and TRBJ1-1; tentative D call: TRBD1 (5 bases). The germline gives CDR1 GTSNPN, CDR2 SVGIG (reference sequence). V lost 1 base and J lost 4, with 13 bases in between. CDR3 length equals 14 residues. Here the CDR3 DNA reads TGTGCCTGGAGTGGACAACTCGGGGGCACTGAAGCTTTCTTT. It encodes CAWSGQLGGTEAFF.

This clonotype was seen only a few times. The J gene is TRBJ2-3, the V gene TRBV24-1; tentative D call: TRBD1 (5 bases). This CDR3 is 13 amino acids long. The germline V gene encodes CDR1 KGHDR and CDR2 SFDVKD. Trimming pared 10 bases from V and 0 bases from J, leaving 10 bases between. The CDR3 region is CATQVDSTDTQYF. CDR3 in DNA: TGTGCCACACAGGTAGACAGCACAGATACGCAGTATTTT.

The chain couples TRBV18 to TRBJ1-1; tentative D call: TRBD1 (6 bases). V was shortened by 3 bases and J by 5 bases, with 19 bases between the two germline ends. Germline CDR1 KGHSH, CDR2 LQKENI. The CDR3 contains 16 residues. The CDR3 DNA is TGTGCCAGCTCACCGGAACAGGGTTGGGGTAGGACTGAAGCTTTCTTT. As protein: CASSPEQGWGRTEAFF.

A few counts support this clonotype. The chain combines TRBV5-4 with TRBJ2-3; D call uncertain. CDR1 is SGHNT, CDR2 YYREEE, per germline (reference sequence). V was pared by 0 bases and J by 8 bases, with 13 bases between. The CDR3 totals 14 residues. The CDR3 loop reads CASSLDYPGGTQYF. The DNA for the CDR3 is TGTGCCAGCAGCTTGGACTACCCAGGCGGTACGCAGTATTTT.

The V gene is TRBV28, the J gene TRBJ1-1; 9 nucleotides match TRBD1. V dropped 4 bases and J dropped 5; count of bases not matched to a gene: 14. The germline CDR1 and CDR2 sequences are MDHEN and SYDVKM. CDR3 length: 17 amino acids. CDR3 DNA: TGTGCCAGCAGTTCTCTCGGGACAGGGAGGTCGAGGACTGAAGCTTTCTTT. This sequence encodes CASSSLGTGRSRTEAFF.

This clonotype was counted a few times. The V and J genes are TRBV6-5 and TRBJ1-6; D perhaps matches TRBD1 (6 bases). Between the trimmed V and J ends, which lost 1 base and 7 bases, there was a span of 11 bases. CDR1 and CDR2 from the germline V gene are MNHEY and SVGAGI. This CDR3 is built from 15 residues. CDR3 sequence reads: CASSYYQGSNSPLHF. The CDR3 DNA sequence: TGTGCCAGCAGTTACTATCAGGGGTCGAATTCACCCCTCCACTTT.

This clonotype was counted many times. The chain joins TRBV7-3 to TRBJ2-7, with TRBD1 matching 10 bases. J gave up 1 base and V 3 bases, and 15 bases lay outside the gene matches. This CDR3 has 19 residues. The V gene's germline CDR1 is SGHTA and CDR2 FQGTGA. CDR3 DNA: TGTGCCAGCAGCTTCAGGACCAAGGCGGGGGACAGGGGTTCCTACGAGCAGTACTTC. Protein: CASSFRTKAGDRGSYEQYF.

The CDR3 loop is CSARDRLSPYNEQFF. Here the CDR3 DNA reads TGCAGTGCTAGAGATCGACTGAGTCCGTACAATGAGCAGTTCTTC. The chain couples TRBV20-1 to TRBJ2-1; D is ambiguous. Germline V gives CDR1 DFQATT, CDR2 SNEGSKA (reference sequence). This CDR3 comprises 15 residues. V was cut by 0 bases and J by 4 bases, with 13 bases left in between.

This clonotype was observed a few times. The chain couples TRBV27 to TRBJ2-1, with D perhaps assigned TRBD1 or TRBD2 (5 bases each). This CDR3 is built from 14 residues. V gave up 3 bases and J gave up 10 bases, with 16 bases separating them. Germline CDR1 is MNHEY and CDR2 is SMNVEV (reference sequence). This CDR3 reads CASSFAGTTLEQFF. In nucleotides, the CDR3 is TGTGCCAGCAGTTTCGCCGGGACGACACTCGAGCAGTTCTTC.

The chain employs TRBV5-1 and TRBJ1-4; maybe TRBD1 (6 bases). This CDR3 is built from 16 residues. CDR1 and CDR2 from the germline V gene are SGHRS and YFSETQ. The ends were cut back, 0 bases at V and 4 bases at J, with 13 bases in the middle. CDR3 in DNA: TGCGCCAGCAGCTTGGAACAGGGAGGCCTTAATGAAAAACTGTTTTTT. Its protein product is CASSLEQGGLNEKLFF.

This chain links TRBV5-1 with TRBJ2-6, with a possible D match to TRBD1 (6 bases). CDR3 length: 17 residues. V lost 0 bases to trimming and J lost 4 bases, with 14 bases between them. In germline, CDR1 is SGHRS, CDR2 YFSETQ. Here the CDR3 reads CASSLDFRGLGANVLTF. The CDR3 region has the DNA TGCGCCAGCAGCTTGGATTTCAGGGGTCTAGGGGCCAACGTCCTGACTTTC. The entire variable domain, with the rest obtained from reference TRBV5-1 and TRBJ2-6, is as follows: KAGVTQTPRYLIKTRGQQVTLSCSPISGHRSVSWYQQTPGQGLQFLFEYFSETQRNKGNFPGRFSGRQFSNSRSEMNVSTLELGDSALYLCASSLDFRGLGANVLTFGAGSRLTVL.

The genes are TRBV29-1 and TRBJ2-7; TRBD1 matches 7 bases. This CDR3 comprises 14 residues. J gave up 1 base and V 6 bases, and 9 bases lay outside the gene matches. Germline V CDR1 and CDR2: SQVTM, ANQGSEA. CDR3 sequence reads: CSVARDRTSYEQYF. In nucleotides, the CDR3 is TGCAGCGTGGCCCGGGACAGAACGTCCTACGAGCAGTACTTC.

The chain recombines TRBV14 with TRBJ2-3; TRBD2 agrees at 9 bases. Trimming took 1 base from V and 5 from J; bases not matched to a gene: 13. This CDR3 is 18 amino acids long. Germline V gene lookup returns CDR1 SGHDN and CDR2 FVKESK. The CDR3 nucleotides are TGTGCCAGCAGCCAAGCGCGGACGGCGGGGGGGGCAAAAGATACGCAGTATTTT. It yields the protein CASSQARTAGGAKDTQYF.

This clonotype was counted a few times. The chain combines TRBV7-8 with TRBJ1-5; 9 bases agree with TRBD1. The CDR3 sequence is 14 residues long. V trimming: 6 bases; J trimming: 5 bases; junction bases outside the gene matches: 5. CDR1 is SGHVS and CDR2 is FQNEAQ in the germline V gene. The CDR3 DNA is TGTGCCAGCAGGATGGACAGGGGCGATCAGCCCCAGCATTTT. Protein sequence: CASRMDRGDQPQHF.

V and J are TRBV28 and TRBJ2-7; 11 bases are shared with TRBD2. This CDR3 is 15 amino acids long. The germline CDR1 and CDR2 sequences are MDHEN and SYDVKM. J was trimmed by 2 bases and V by 8 bases; bases with no gene match: 8. The CDR3 protein is CASCTSGGQAYEQYF. As DNA, the CDR3 is TGTGCCAGCTGCACTAGCGGGGGTCAAGCCTACGAGCAGTACTTC.